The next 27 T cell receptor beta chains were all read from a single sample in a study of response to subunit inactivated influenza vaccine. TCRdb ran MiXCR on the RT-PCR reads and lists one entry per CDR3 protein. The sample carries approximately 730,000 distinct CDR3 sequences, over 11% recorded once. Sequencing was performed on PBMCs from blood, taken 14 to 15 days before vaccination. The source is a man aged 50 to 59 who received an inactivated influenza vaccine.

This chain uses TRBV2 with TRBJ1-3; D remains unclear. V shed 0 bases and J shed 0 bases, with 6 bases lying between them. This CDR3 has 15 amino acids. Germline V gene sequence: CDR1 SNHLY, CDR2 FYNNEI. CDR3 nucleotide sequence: TGTGCCAGCAGTGAAGCGGATAACTCTGGAAACACCATATATTTT. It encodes CASSEADNSGNTIYF.

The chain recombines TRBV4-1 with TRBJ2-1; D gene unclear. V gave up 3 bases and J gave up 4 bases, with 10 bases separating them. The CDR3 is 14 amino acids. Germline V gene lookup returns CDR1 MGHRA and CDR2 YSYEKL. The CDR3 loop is CASSHHGPYNEQFF. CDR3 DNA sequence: TGCGCCAGCAGCCACCATGGCCCTTACAATGAGCAGTTCTTC.

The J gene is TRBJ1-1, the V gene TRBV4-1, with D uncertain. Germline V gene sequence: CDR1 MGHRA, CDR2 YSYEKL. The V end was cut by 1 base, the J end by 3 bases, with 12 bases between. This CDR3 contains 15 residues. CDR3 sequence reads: CASSQGEEGDTEAFF. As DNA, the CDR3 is TGCGCCAGCAGCCAAGGCGAGGAGGGAGACACTGAAGCTTTCTTT.

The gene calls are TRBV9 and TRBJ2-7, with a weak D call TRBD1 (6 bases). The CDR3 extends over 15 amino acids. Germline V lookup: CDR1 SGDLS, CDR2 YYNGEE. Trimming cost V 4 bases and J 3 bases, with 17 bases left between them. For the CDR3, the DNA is TGTGCCAGCAGCCCCCCCAAGGGGGACCGCTACGAGCAGTACTTC. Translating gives CASSPPKGDRYEQYF. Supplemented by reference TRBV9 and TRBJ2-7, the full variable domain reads DSGVTQTPKHLITATGQRVTLRCSPRSGDLSVYWYQQSLDQGLQFLIQYYNGEERAKGNILERFSAQQFPDLHSELNLSSLELGDSALYFCASSPPKGDRYEQYFGPGTRLTVT.

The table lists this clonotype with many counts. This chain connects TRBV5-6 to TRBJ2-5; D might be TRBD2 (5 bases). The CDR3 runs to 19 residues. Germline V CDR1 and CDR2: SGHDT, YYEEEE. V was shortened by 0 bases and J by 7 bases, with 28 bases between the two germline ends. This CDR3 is CASSLVPSQVSGRGATQYF. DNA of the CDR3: TGTGCCAGCAGCTTGGTCCCGTCCCAGGTTTCTGGGAGAGGAGCGACCCAGTACTTC.

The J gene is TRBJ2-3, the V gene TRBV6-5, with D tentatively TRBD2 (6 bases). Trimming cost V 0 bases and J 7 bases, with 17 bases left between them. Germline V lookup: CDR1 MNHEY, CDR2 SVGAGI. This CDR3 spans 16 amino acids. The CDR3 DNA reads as TGTGCCAGCAGTTACTCGTGGCGGGGAGTAGGGAATACGCAGTATTTT. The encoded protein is CASSYSWRGVGNTQYF.

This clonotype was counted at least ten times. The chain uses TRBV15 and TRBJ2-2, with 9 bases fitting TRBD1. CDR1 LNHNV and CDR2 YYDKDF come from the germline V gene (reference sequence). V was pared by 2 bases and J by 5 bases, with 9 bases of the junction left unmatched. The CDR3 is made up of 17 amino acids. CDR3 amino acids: CATSRTMTGGLTGELFF. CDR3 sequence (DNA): TGTGCCACCAGCAGAACCATGACAGGGGGATTAACCGGGGAGCTGTTTTTT.

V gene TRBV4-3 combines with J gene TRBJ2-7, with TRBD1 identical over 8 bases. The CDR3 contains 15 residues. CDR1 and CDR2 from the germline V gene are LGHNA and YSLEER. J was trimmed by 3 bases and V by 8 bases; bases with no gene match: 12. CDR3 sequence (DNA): TGCGCCAGCGCCCGGGCCAGGGGGCGCGACTACGAGCAGTACTTC. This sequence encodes CASARARGRDYEQYF.

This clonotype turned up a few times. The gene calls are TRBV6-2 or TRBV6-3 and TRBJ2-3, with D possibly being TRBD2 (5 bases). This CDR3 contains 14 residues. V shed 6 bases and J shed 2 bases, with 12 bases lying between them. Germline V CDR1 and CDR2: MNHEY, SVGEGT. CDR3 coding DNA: TGTGCCAGCAGCTCGGGATTCTTCACAGATACGCAGTATTTT. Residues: CASSSGFFTDTQYF.

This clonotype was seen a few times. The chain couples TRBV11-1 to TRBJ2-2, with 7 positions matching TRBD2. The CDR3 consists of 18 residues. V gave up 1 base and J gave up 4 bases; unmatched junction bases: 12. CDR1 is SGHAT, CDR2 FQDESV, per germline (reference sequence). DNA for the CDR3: TGTGCCAGCAGCTTAGGAGCTGGGGGGGGACGTGGCACCGGGGAGCTGTTTTTT. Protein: CASSLGAGGGRGTGELFF. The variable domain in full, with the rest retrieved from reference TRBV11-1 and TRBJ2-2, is EAEVAQSPRYKITEKSQAVAFWCDPISGHATLYWYRQILGQGPELLVQFQDESVVDDSQLPKDRFSAERLKGVDSTLKIQPAELGDSAMYLCASSLGAGGGRGTGELFFGEGSRLTVL.

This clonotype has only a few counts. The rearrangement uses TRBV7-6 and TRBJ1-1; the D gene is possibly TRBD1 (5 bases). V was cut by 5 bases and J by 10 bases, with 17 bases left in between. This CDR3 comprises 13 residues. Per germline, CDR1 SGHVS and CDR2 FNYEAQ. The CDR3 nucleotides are TGTGCCAGCAGCCCGAGAACAGGTGGAGGAGCTTTCTTT. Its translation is CASSPRTGGGAFF.

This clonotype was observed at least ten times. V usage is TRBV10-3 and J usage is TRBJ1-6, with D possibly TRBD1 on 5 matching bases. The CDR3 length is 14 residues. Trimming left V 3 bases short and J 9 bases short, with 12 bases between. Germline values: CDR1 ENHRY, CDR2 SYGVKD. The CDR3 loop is CAISESSGGSPLHF. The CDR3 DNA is TGTGCCATCAGTGAATCTTCCGGGGGTTCACCCCTCCACTTT.

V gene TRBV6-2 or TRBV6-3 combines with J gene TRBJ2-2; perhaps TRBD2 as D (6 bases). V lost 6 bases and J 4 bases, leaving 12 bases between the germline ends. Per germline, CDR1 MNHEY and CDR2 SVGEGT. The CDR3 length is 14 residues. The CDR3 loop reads CASRLSGGTGELFF. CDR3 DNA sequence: TGTGCCAGCAGGCTCTCCGGGGGCACCGGGGAGCTGTTTTTT.

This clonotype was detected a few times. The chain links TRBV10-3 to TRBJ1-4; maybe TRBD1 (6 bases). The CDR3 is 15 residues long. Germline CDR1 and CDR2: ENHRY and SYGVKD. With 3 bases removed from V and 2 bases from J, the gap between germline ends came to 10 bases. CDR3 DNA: TGTGCCATCAGTGATGGGGACAAGACTAATGAAAAACTGTTTTTT. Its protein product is CAISDGDKTNEKLFF.

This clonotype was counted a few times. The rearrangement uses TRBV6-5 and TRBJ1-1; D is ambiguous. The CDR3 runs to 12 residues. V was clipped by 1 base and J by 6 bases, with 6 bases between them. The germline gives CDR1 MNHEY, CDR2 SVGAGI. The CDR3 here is CASSYLGAEAFF. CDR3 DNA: TGTGCCAGCAGTTACTTAGGAGCTGAAGCTTTCTTT.

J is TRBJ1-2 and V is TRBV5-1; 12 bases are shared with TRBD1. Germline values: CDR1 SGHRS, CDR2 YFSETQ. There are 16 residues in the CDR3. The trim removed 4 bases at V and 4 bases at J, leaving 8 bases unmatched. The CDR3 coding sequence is TGCGCCAGCAGCACGGGACAGGGGGCGCGGGTCTATGGCTACACCTTC. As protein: CASSTGQGARVYGYTF.

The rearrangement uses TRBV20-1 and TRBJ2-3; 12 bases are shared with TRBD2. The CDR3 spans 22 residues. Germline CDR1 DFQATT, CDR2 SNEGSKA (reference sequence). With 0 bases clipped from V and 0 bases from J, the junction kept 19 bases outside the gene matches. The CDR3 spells CSARDGPLLLAGGPISTDTQYF. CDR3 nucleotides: TGCAGTGCTAGAGATGGGCCGTTGTTACTAGCGGGAGGCCCTATTAGCACAGATACGCAGTATTTT.

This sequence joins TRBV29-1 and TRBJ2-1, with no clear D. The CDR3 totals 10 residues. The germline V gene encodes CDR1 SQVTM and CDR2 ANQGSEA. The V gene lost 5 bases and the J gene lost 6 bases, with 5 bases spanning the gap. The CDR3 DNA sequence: TGCAGCGTTCGGCCCAATGAGCAGTTCTTC. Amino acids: CSVRPNEQFF.

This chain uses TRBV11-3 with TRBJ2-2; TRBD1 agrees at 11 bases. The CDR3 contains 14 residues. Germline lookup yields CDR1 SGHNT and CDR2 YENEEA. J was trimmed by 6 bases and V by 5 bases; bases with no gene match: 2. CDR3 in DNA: TGTGCCAGCAGCGAGGGACAGGGGGCCGGGGAGCTGTTTTTT. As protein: CASSEGQGAGELFF.

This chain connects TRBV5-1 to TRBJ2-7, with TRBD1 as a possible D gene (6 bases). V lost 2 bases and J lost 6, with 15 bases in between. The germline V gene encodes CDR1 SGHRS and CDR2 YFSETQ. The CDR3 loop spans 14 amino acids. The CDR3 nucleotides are TGCGCCAGCAGCTTCTCCCCAGGGGAAGGCGAGCAGTACTTC. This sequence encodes CASSFSPGEGEQYF.

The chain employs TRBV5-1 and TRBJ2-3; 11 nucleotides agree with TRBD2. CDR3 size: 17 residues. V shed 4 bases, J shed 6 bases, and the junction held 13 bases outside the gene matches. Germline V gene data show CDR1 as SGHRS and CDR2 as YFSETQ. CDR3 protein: CASSPSLAGGTGDTQYF. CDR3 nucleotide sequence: TGCGCCAGCAGCCCGTCCCTAGCGGGAGGCACGGGGGATACGCAGTATTTT. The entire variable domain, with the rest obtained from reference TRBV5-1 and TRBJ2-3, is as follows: KAGVTQTPRYLIKTRGQQVTLSCSPISGHRSVSWYQQTPGQGLQFLFEYFSETQRNKGNFPGRFSGRQFSNSRSEMNVSTLELGDSALYLCASSPSLAGGTGDTQYFGPGTRLTVL.

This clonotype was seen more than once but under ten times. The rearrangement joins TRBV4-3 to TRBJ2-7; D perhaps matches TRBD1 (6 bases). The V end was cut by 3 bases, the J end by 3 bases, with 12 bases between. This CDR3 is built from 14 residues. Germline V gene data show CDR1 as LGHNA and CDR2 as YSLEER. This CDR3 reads CASSQQTGIYEQYF. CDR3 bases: TGCGCCAGCAGCCAGCAAACAGGGATCTACGAGCAGTACTTC.

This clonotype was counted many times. CDR3 loop: CAWSVQTGKGQPQHF. The CDR3, as DNA: TGTGCCTGGAGTGTACAGACCGGGAAGGGTCAGCCCCAGCATTTT. The chain links TRBV30 to TRBJ1-5, with unresolved D. The CDR3 is 15 amino acids. Looked up from germline, CDR1 is GTSNPN and CDR2 is SVGIG (reference sequence). The ends were cut back, 0 bases at V and 6 bases at J, with 15 bases in the middle.

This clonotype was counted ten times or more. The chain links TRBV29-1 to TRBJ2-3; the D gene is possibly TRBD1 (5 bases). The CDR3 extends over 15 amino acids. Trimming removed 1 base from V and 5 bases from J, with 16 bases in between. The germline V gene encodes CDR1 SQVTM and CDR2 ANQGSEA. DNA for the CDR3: TGCAGCGTTGAAGTTGGGGCCGGCCTTGTAGATACGCAGTATTTT. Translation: CSVEVGAGLVDTQYF.

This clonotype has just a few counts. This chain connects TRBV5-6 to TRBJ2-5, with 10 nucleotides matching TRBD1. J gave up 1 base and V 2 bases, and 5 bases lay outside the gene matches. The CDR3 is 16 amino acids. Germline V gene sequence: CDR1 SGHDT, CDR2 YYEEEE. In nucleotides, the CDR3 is TGTGCCAGCAGCTTCCGGGACAGGGGAGCCCAAGAGACCCAGTACTTC. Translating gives CASSFRDRGAQETQYF.

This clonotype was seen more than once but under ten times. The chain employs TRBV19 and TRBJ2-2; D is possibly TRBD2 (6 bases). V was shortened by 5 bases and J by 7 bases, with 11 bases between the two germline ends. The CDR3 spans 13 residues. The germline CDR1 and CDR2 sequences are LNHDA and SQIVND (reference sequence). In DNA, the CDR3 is TGTGCCAGTAGTTACCGGGAGAACGGGGAGCTGTTTTTT. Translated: CASSYRENGELFF.

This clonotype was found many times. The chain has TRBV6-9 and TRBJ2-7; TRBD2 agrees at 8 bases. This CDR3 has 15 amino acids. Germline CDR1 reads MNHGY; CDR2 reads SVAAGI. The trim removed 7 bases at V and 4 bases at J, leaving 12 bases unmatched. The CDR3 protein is CASTRSGGPNYEQYF. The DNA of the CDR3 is TGTGCCAGCACCCGCAGCGGGGGACCCAATTACGAGCAGTACTTC.